This TCR beta chain was observed in a study of cytomegalovirus exposure and HLA in healthy donors. Study-level points and caveats: Many donors carried some public TCRs, although rarity characterized most TCR sequences.

The method was immunoSEQ multiplex PCR; TCRdb's version includes in-frame clones alone and lacks a portion of them. Counted here are 150,000 or so clones, approximately 86% occurring once; the ten biggest clones make up around 20%. Trimming left V 2 bases short and J 4 bases short, with 8 bases between. CDR1 and CDR2 (germline): SGHVS, FQNEAQ. There are 13 residues in the CDR3. With respect to this clone: What it binds is not known.

This chain uses TRBV7-8 with TRBJ2-5; no definite D call. The TCR comes from a man in his late teens or twenties in good health and CMV-seropositive. The sample consisted of PBMCs. CDR3: CASSLRLGETQYF. In DNA form, the CDR3 reads TGTGCCAGCAGCTTAAGGCTAGGAGAGACCCAGTACTTC.